Presented here are 10 T cell receptor beta chains from one specimen sequenced in a study of early T cells in non-severe SARS-CoV-2 infection. TCRdb independently ran MiXCR on the 5' RACE reads; one entry per CDR3 protein. This sample has 34,000 or so distinct CDR3 sequences, with about 9.9% found just once. Sequencing was done on a sample of whole blood. These TCRs come from an adult who was a healthcare worker with PCR-confirmed SARS-CoV-2 infection or an uninfected control (not recorded which).

This rearrangement joins TRBV18 to TRBJ1-6; D is perhaps TRBD1 (5 bases). The ends were cut back, 1 base at V and 8 bases at J, with 12 bases in the middle. CDR3 length equals 15 residues. Germline values: CDR1 KGHSH, CDR2 LQKENI. Written as DNA, the CDR3 is TGTGCCAGCTCACCACTGGAGAGGGGTTATTCACCCCTCCACTTT. It encodes CASSPLERGYSPLHF. The whole variable domain, remainder taken from reference TRBV18 and TRBJ1-6, is NAGVMQNPRHLVRRRGQEARLRCSPMKGHSHVYWYRQLPEEGLKFMVYLQKENIIDESGMPKERFSAEFPKEGPSILRIQQVVRGDSAAYFCASSPLERGYSPLHFGNGTRLTVT.

This chain uses TRBV7-2 with TRBJ2-2, with TRBD1 matching 9 bases. V lost 6 bases and J lost 2; bases outside the gene matches: 1. CDR1 and CDR2 from the germline V gene are SGHTA and FQGNSA. This CDR3 has 14 amino acids. CDR3 amino acids: CASRDRGNTGELFF. The DNA for the CDR3 is TGTGCCAGCAGGGACAGGGGTAACACCGGGGAGCTGTTTTTT. The whole variable domain, remainder taken from reference TRBV7-2 and TRBJ2-2, is GAGVSQSPSNKVTEKGKDVELRCDPISGHTALYWYRQSLGQGLEFLIYFQGNSAPDKSGLPSDRFSAERTGGSVSTLTIQRTQQEDSAVYLCASRDRGNTGELFFGEGSRLTVL.

Worth noting for this clonotype: This may be a read error, as it is one base from a much larger clone. The chain couples TRBV10-3 to TRBJ2-1; tentatively, D is TRBD1 (5 bases). CDR3 length: 13 residues. CDR1 is ENHRY and CDR2 is SYGVKD in the germline V gene. CDR3 in amino acids: CALSEERGDEQFF. CDR3 bases: TGTGCCCTCAGTGAGGAAAGGGGTGATGAGCAGTTCTTC.

This clonotype was seen many times. The V call is TRBV12-3 or TRBV12-4, the J call TRBJ2-1, with 11 bases fitting TRBD2. The CDR3 is made up of 16 amino acids. V shed 6 bases, J shed 5 bases, and the junction held 9 bases outside the gene matches. The DNA of the CDR3 is TGTGCCAGCAGCGCGGGGACTAGCGGACCCGACAATGAGCAGTTCTTC. It is translated as CASSAGTSGPDNEQFF.

J is TRBJ2-3 and V is TRBV20-1; 9 bases match TRBD1. After removal of 5 bases from V and 3 bases from J, the junction contained 9 bases not matched to a gene. There are 15 residues in the CDR3. Per germline, CDR1 DFQATT and CDR2 SNEGSKA (reference sequence). The CDR3 reads CSAEIGTGSTDTQYF. The DNA of the CDR3 is TGCAGTGCTGAGATCGGGACAGGGAGTACAGATACGCAGTATTTT.

V and J are TRBV7-9 and TRBJ1-2; D is unresolved. The CDR3 spans 12 residues. V was shortened by 3 bases and J by 9 bases, with 11 bases between the two germline ends. Germline V gene sequence: CDR1 SEHNR, CDR2 FQNEAQ (reference sequence). CDR3 amino acids: CASSFEGPRYTF. CDR3 DNA sequence: TGTGCCAGCAGCTTCGAGGGCCCTCGCTACACCTTC.

There are many counts of this clonotype. The chain joins TRBV29-1 to TRBJ1-6; 8 nucleotides match TRBD1. Per the germline V gene, CDR1 is SQVTM and CDR2 is ANQGSEA. The CDR3 loop spans 13 amino acids. Trimming took 4 bases from V and 6 from J; bases not matched to a gene: 2. This chain's CDR3 is CSVGTGPNSPLHF. For the CDR3, the DNA is TGCAGCGTTGGGACAGGGCCTAATTCACCCCTCCACTTT.

This clonotype was seen ten or more times. The chain uses TRBV30 and TRBJ1-5, with 9 nucleotides matching TRBD1. The CDR3 runs to 14 residues. The germline V gene encodes CDR1 GTSNPN and CDR2 SVGIG (reference sequence). The V segment lost 2 bases and the J segment 2 bases; nucleotides outside the gene matches: 1. The CDR3: CAWSRTGGNQPQHF. CDR3 nucleotides: TGTGCCTGGAGTAGGACAGGGGGCAATCAGCCCCAGCATTTT. The whole variable domain, filled in from reference TRBV30 and TRBJ1-5, reads SQTIHQWPATLVQPVGSPLSLECTVEGTSNPNLYWYRQAAGRGLQLLFYSVGIGQISSEVPQNLSASRPQDRQFILSSKKLLLSDSGFYLCAWSRTGGNQPQHFGDGTRLSIL.

The chain combines TRBV2 with TRBJ2-1, with 8 bases lining up with TRBD1. The CDR3 is 20 residues long. Germline CDR1 reads SNHLY; CDR2 reads FYNNEI. The ends lost 0 bases at V and 3 bases at J; junction bases unmatched: 16. CDR3 bases: TGTGCCAGCAGTGAAGCCCGCGTTATGTCCACAGGGGGGCTCTACAATGAGCAGTTCTTC. Translation: CASSEARVMSTGGLYNEQFF.

In this sample, this clonotype turned up many times. The chain links TRBV24-1 to TRBJ2-3; the match to TRBD1 covers 10 bases. With V trimmed by 3 bases and J by 2 bases, 4 bases remained unmatched. This CDR3 is built from 16 residues. The germline V gene has CDR1 KGHDR and CDR2 SFDVKD. CDR3: CATSDPGTGDTDTQYF. The CDR3 DNA follows: TGTGCCACCAGTGATCCCGGGACAGGGGACACAGATACGCAGTATTTT.